This is a list of T cell receptor beta chains from one sample in a study of shared T cell receptors in the human thymus. Using immunoSEQ multiplex PCR, the repertoire was profiled, and TCRdb retains in-frame clones only, with some absent. The top ten clones hold about 0.0094% of a sample with 500,000 to 850,000 clones, 70% to 90% of them seen once. The same data also went into a second study, on human thymus T cells.

What was sequenced was thymocytes. The source is a boy younger than two with a congenital heart defect. The CDR3 runs from the conserved cysteine through the conserved F or W. The order of the fields is V gene, CDR3 length, clone size, J gene, D gene, CDR3 DNA, CDR3 protein. D genes are given only for firm matches. Size tells how often a clone was seen (once, few, many) or the class of an expanded clone, and some rows leave it out.

TRBV27	16	once	TRBJ2-7	NA	TGTGCCAGCAGTCCTTCACAGGGTGGCAGCTCCTACGAGCAGTACTTC	CASSPSQGGSSYEQYF
TRBV5-6	14	NA	TRBJ1-2	NA	TGTGCCAGCAGCACAGGTTTTCCCAACTATGGCTACACCTTC	CASSTGFPNYGYTF
TRBV28	16	NA	TRBJ2-7	TRBD1	TGTGCCAGCAGCAACTTCGGGACAGCAGTTAAATGCGAGCAGTACTTC	CASSNFGTAVKCEQYF
TRBV13	15	NA	TRBJ2-3	NA	TGTGCCAGCAGCGGTCGACTAGATTATACAGATACGCAGTATTTT	CASSGRLDYTDTQYF
TRBV7-6	16	NA	TRBJ2-1	TRBD2	TGTGCCAGCAGCTTTCCTAGCGGACACGTTAACAATGAGCAGTTCTTC	CASSFPSGHVNNEQFF
TRBV7-8	15	NA	TRBJ2-1	TRBD1	TGTGCCAGCAGCCACAGGGGGTCCCTCCACAATGAGCAGTTCTTC	CASSHRGSLHNEQFF
TRBV6-5	15	NA	TRBJ2-3	TRBD2	TGTGCCAGCAGTTACCCCGGGACTACGAAGGATACGCAGTATTTT	CASSYPGTTKDTQYF
TRBV5-6	12	NA	TRBJ2-2	NA	TGTGCCAGCAGCTTGGCCAACGGGGAGCTGTTTTTT	CASSLANGELFF
TRBV9	13	NA	TRBJ1-1	NA	TGTGCCAGCAGCGTAGCCATGAACACTGAAGCTTTCTTT	CASSVAMNTEAFF
TRBV4-3	16	NA	TRBJ2-7	TRBD1	TGCGCCAGCAGCCAAGAGAGAGCAGGGGGAACCTACGAGCAGTACTTC	CASSQERAGGTYEQYF
TRBV13	15	NA	TRBJ2-7	NA	TGTGCCAGCAGCAAGGTCGAAACGGGGGTATACGAGCAGTACTTC	CASSKVETGVYEQYF
TRBV9	17	NA	TRBJ2-5	TRBD2	TGTGCCAGCAGCGTTAGACCTAGCGGGGGGGCCTCGGAGACCCAGTACTTC	CASSVRPSGGASETQYF